The 22 T cell receptor beta chains in this list originate from one sample, sequenced in a study of Ad26.COV2.S vaccination and SARS-CoV-2 variants. Libraries were prepared by immunoSEQ multiplex PCR; TCRdb keeps only in-frame clonotypes and omits some of them. The data hold hundreds of thousands of clones, with roughly 89% observed a single time. Documented treatment: over 15 received Ad26.COV2.S at low or high dose, single or two shots; several received placebo; per-sample allocation not given. The investigators took samples on day 63 after the first vaccine or placebo injection. Sequencing was performed on peripheral blood, taken in a trial of Ad26.COV2.S vaccine versus placebo. The receptors were gathered from a person aged 18-65 years who received the Ad26.COV2.S COVID-19 vaccine or a placebo.

V and J are TRBV7-9 and TRBJ2-7; 7 bases are shared with TRBD1. Germline values: CDR1 SEHNR, CDR2 FQNEAQ (reference sequence). CDR3 size: 15 residues. Trimming cost V 5 bases and J 6 bases; bases outside gene matches: 13. The CDR3 nucleotides read TGTGCCAGCAGCAGAGACGGTGCGAGACAGGGCGAGCAGTACTTC. Translated, it gives CASSRDGARQGEQYF.

The J gene is TRBJ2-1, the V gene TRBV7-2; 11 bases are a match to TRBD2. Germline V lookup: CDR1 SGHTA, CDR2 FQGNSA. Trimming cost V 7 bases and J 4 bases; bases outside gene matches: 9. There are 16 residues in the CDR3. DNA for the CDR3: TGTGCCAGCACTCCTCCCGGGACTAGCGGTTACAATGAGCAGTTCTTC. Translation gives CASTPPGTSGYNEQFF.

This clone has a handful of counts. J is TRBJ1-4 and V is TRBV19; TRBD1 aligns across 10 bases. Per the germline V gene, CDR1 is LNHDA and CDR2 is SQIVND (reference sequence). This CDR3 contains 15 residues. Unmatched junction bases numbered 8, after V lost 8 bases and J lost 5 bases. CDR3 region: CASQTGGARNEKLFF. As DNA, the CDR3 is TGTGCCAGTCAGACAGGGGGCGCGCGGAATGAAAAACTGTTTTTT. The full variable domain, in which reference TRBV19 and TRBJ1-4 provide the parts outside the CDR3, is DGGITQSPKYLFRKEGQNVTLSCEQNLNHDAMYWYRQDPGQGLRLIYYSQIVNDFQKGDIAEGYSVSREKKESFPLTVTSAQKNPTAFYLCASQTGGARNEKLFFGSGTQLSVL.

The chain has TRBV5-5 and TRBJ2-1; tentatively, D is TRBD1 (6 bases). The CDR3 loop spans 15 amino acids. Trimming removed 3 bases from V and 7 bases from J, with 17 bases in between. CDR1 and CDR2 (germline): SGHKS, YYEKEE (reference sequence). CDR3 nucleotide sequence: TGTGCCAGCAGCTACTGGGGGCCCTCGTGGAATGAGCAGTTCTTC. This gives the protein CASSYWGPSWNEQFF.

This sequence joins TRBV4-2 and TRBJ1-1; TRBD1 matches 7 bases. CDR1 and CDR2 (germline): LGHNA, YNFKEQ. The CDR3 loop spans 13 amino acids. Trimming at V came to 0 bases and at J to 11 bases, leaving 6 bases not matched to a gene. CDR3 sequence reads: CASSQESDRAAFF. In DNA form, the CDR3 reads TGTGCCAGCAGCCAAGAATCTGACAGGGCGGCTTTCTTT.

The chain links TRBV30 to TRBJ2-2; D gene uncertain. The CDR3 extends over 11 amino acids. The germline V and J ends were trimmed by 4 bases and 4 bases, with 4 bases remaining between them. Germline values: CDR1 GTSNPN, CDR2 SVGIG (reference sequence). CDR3 region: CAWTITGELFF. The DNA of the CDR3 is TGTGCCTGGACTATCACCGGGGAGCTGTTTTTT.

V gene TRBV5-1 combines with J gene TRBJ1-2; no clear D. The CDR3 sequence is 14 residues long. V shed 0 bases and J shed 6 bases, with 12 bases lying between them. Germline loops: CDR1 SGHRS, CDR2 YFSETQ. The CDR3 region is CASSLGHGLDGYTF. CDR3 sequence (DNA): TGCGCCAGCAGCTTGGGACATGGGCTGGATGGCTACACCTTC.

This chain connects TRBV7-2 to TRBJ2-6, with unresolved D. CDR1 and CDR2 from the germline V gene are SGHTA and FQGNSA. This CDR3 has 15 residues. Between the trimmed V and J ends, which lost 4 bases and 3 bases, there was a span of 10 bases. CDR3 protein: CASSSPFSGANVLTF. CDR3 coding DNA: TGTGCCAGCAGCTCTCCTTTCAGTGGGGCCAACGTCCTGACTTTC.

The V gene is TRBV13, the J gene TRBJ1-2; no clear D. The germline CDR1 and CDR2 sequences are PRHDT and FYEKMQ (reference sequence). This CDR3 is built from 13 residues. V gave up 6 bases and J gave up 5 bases, with 13 bases separating them. In DNA form, the CDR3 reads TGTGCCAGCAGTATATCGCCGAAGTATGGCTACACCTTC. Its protein product is CASSISPKYGYTF.

The rearrangement links TRBV4-3 to TRBJ1-1; TRBD1 might be the D (5 bases). The CDR3 has 14 residues. Germline V gives CDR1 LGHNA, CDR2 YSLEER. Trimming took 1 base from V and 5 from J, leaving 11 bases between them. CDR3 sequence: CASSQVGGVTEAFF. Here the CDR3 DNA reads TGCGCCAGCAGCCAAGTAGGAGGGGTTACTGAAGCTTTCTTT.

This clone has just one count. The chain uses TRBV27 and TRBJ1-4, with D unclear. CDR1 and CDR2 (germline): MNHEY, SMNVEV (reference sequence). This CDR3 region has 14 residues. Trimming cost V 5 bases and J 5 bases, with 12 bases left between them. The CDR3 DNA reads as TGTGCCAGCAGTCAACGCCGGGGAAATGAAAAACTGTTTTTT. Translated, it gives CASSQRRGNEKLFF.

The rearrangement joins TRBV7-8 to TRBJ2-1; no clear D. In germline, CDR1 is SGHVS, CDR2 FQNEAQ. The CDR3 runs to 14 residues. Between the trimmed V and J ends, which lost 5 bases and 5 bases, there was a span of 13 bases. Here the CDR3 DNA reads TGTGCCAGCAGCCGAGCGATGGAGAACAATGAGCAGTTCTTC. Its protein is CASSRAMENNEQFF.

This sequence joins TRBV6-6 and TRBJ1-1; 7 positions agree with TRBD1. The germline CDR1 and CDR2 sequences are MNHNY and SVGAGI (reference sequence). V trimming: 6 bases; J trimming: 8 bases; junction bases outside the gene matches: 3. This CDR3 spans 11 amino acids. The CDR3: CASSGTVEAFF. For the CDR3, the DNA is TGTGCCAGCAGCGGGACAGTAGAAGCTTTCTTT.

The chain couples TRBV3-1 (or the pseudogene TRBV3-2) to TRBJ1-4; D call uncertain. The CDR3 covers 14 residues. From germline, CDR1 is LGHDT and CDR2 YNNKEL (reference sequence). Trimming took 5 bases from V and 0 from J, leaving 7 bases between them. CDR3 loop: CASSLKATNEKLFF. Written as DNA, the CDR3 is TGTGCCAGCAGCTTAAAAGCAACTAATGAAAAACTGTTTTTT.

This clone was seen only a few times. The genes are TRBV19 and TRBJ1-2; D not certain. Trimming removed 2 bases at V and 0 bases at J, with 10 bases between. The CDR3 has 15 residues. The germline CDR1 and CDR2 sequences are LNHDA and SQIVND (reference sequence). This chain's CDR3 is CASSINRTPNYGYTF. CDR3 DNA sequence: TGTGCCAGTAGTATAAATCGGACCCCTAACTATGGCTACACCTTC.

The rearrangement joins TRBV9 to TRBJ2-3; D perhaps matches TRBD2 (5 bases). Germline V gene lookup returns CDR1 SGDLS and CDR2 YYNGEE. The ends were cut back, 3 bases at V and 1 base at J, with 15 bases in the middle. The CDR3 totals 16 residues. The CDR3, as DNA: TGTGCCAGCAGCGACCTGTTCGCGGGCGGCACAGATACGCAGTATTTT. Translation gives CASSDLFAGGTDTQYF.

The rearrangement joins TRBV5-4 to TRBJ2-3, with D perhaps matching TRBD1 or TRBD2 (6 bases each). This CDR3 has 17 amino acids. V was shortened by 4 bases and J by 3 bases, with 21 bases between the two germline ends. Germline V gives CDR1 SGHNT, CDR2 YYREEE (reference sequence). This CDR3 reads CASSGGQGVGTTDTQYF. The CDR3 DNA is TGTGCCAGCAGCGGGGGCCAGGGCGTAGGGACTACAGATACGCAGTATTTT.

The chain recombines TRBV7-9 with TRBJ1-3, with 7 bases fitting TRBD1. V trimming: 5 bases; J trimming: 2 bases; junction bases outside the gene matches: 12. The CDR3 is made up of 17 amino acids. Germline-derived CDR1 and CDR2 are SEHNR and FQNEAQ (reference sequence). CDR3 region: CASSPGQGVSAGNTIYF. The DNA of the CDR3 is TGTGCCAGCAGCCCGGGGCAGGGGGTAAGCGCTGGAAACACCATATATTTT.

This chain links TRBV27 with TRBJ2-1, with D maybe TRBD1 (6 bases). Trimming pared 4 bases from V and 15 bases from J, leaving 16 bases between. Germline V lookup: CDR1 MNHEY, CDR2 SMNVEV (reference sequence). The CDR3 sequence is 12 residues long. The CDR3 loop is CASSSDWWGLFF. The CDR3 DNA is TGTGCCAGCAGTTCGGACTGGTGGGGGCTGTTCTTC.

J is TRBJ2-4 and V is TRBV2; no clear D gene. Trimming took off 8 bases at V and 5 bases at J, with 22 bases between the two ends. The CDR3 contains 16 residues. Germline V gene lookup returns CDR1 SNHLY and CDR2 FYNNEI. The CDR3 sequence is CASLPLPVTVENIQYF. CDR3 nucleotide sequence: TGTGCCAGCCTACCGCTCCCGGTGACGGTCGAAAACATTCAGTACTTC.

This chain uses TRBV28 with TRBJ1-6; D ambiguous. Germline V gene data show CDR1 as MDHEN and CDR2 as SYDVKM. The CDR3 loop spans 12 amino acids. Trimming took off 10 bases at V and 15 bases at J, with 19 bases between the two ends. The CDR3 reads CATLAEFSFLHF. The CDR3 DNA sequence: TGTGCCACGCTCGCGGAGTTTTCATTCCTCCACTTT.

V and J are TRBV7-3 and TRBJ2-6; TRBD1 aligns across 9 bases. The germline V gene encodes CDR1 SGHTA and CDR2 FQGTGA. The CDR3 runs to 16 residues. V lost 11 bases to trimming and J lost 3 bases; unmatched junction nucleotides: 11. As DNA, the CDR3 is TGTGCCCCGGAGGGACAGGGAATAAGTGGGGCCAACGTCCTGACTTTC. Protein product: CAPEGQGISGANVLTF. The full variable domain, rest sourced from reference TRBV7-3 and TRBJ2-6, is GAGVSQTPSNKVTEKGKYVELRCDPISGHTALYWYRQSLGQGPEFLIYFQGTGAADDSGLPNDRFFAVRPEGSVSTLKIQRTERGDSAVYLCAPEGQGISGANVLTFGAGSRLTVL.